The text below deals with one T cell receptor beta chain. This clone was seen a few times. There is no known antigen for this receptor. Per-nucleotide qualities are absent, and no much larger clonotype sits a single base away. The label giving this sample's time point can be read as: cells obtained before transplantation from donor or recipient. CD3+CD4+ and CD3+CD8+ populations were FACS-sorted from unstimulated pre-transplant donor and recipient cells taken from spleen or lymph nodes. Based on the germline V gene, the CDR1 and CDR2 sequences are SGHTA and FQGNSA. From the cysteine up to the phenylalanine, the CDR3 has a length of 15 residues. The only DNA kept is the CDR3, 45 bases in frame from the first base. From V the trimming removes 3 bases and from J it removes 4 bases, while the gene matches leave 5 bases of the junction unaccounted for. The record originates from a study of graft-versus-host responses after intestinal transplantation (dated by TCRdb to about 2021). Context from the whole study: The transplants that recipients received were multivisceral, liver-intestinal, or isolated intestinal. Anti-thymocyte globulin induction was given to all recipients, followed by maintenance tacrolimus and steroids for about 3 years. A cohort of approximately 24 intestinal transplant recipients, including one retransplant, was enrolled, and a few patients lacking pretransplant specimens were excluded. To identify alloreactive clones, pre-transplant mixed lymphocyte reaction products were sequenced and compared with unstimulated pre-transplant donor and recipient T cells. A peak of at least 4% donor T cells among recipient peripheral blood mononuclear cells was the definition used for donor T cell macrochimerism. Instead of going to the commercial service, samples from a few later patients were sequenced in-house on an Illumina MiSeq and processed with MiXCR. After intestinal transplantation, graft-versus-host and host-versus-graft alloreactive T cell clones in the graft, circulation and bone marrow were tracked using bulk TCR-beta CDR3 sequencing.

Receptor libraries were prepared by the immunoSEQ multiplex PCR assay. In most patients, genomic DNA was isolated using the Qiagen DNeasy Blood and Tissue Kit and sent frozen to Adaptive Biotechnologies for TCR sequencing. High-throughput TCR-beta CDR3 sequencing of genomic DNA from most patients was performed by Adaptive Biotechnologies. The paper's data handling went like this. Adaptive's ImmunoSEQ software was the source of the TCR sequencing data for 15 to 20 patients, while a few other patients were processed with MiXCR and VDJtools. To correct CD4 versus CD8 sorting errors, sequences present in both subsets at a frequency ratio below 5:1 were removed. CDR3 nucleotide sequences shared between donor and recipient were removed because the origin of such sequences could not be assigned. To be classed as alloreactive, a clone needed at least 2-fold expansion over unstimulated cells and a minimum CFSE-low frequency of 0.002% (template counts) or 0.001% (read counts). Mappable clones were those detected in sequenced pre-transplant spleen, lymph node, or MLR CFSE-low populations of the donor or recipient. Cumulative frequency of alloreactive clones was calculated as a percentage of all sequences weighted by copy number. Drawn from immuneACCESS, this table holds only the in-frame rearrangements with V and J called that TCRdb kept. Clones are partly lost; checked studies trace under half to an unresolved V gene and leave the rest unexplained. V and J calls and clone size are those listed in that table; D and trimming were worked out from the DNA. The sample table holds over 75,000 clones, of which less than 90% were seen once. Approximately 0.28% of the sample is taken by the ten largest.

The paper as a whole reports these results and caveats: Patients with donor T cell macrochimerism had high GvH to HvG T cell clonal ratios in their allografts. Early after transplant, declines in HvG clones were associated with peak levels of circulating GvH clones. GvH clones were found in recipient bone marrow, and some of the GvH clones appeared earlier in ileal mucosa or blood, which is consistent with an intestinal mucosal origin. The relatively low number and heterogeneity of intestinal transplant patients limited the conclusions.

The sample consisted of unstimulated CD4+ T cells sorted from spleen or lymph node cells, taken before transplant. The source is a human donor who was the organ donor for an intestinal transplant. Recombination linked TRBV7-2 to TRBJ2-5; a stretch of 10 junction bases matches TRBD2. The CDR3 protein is CASSFTLAGAETQYF. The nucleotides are TGTGCCAGCAGCTTCACCCTAGCGGGGGCAGAGACCCAGTACTTC.